The entry below gives a single T cell receptor beta chain sequence along with its context. Single viable CD3+CD4+CD8-CD45RO+ cells were sorted as the memory CD4+ T cells. Sequencing used immunoSEQ multiplex PCR; TCRdb keeps in-frame clones, though not all of them. The repertoire includes some 57,000 clones, roughly 80% of them detected once, and about 0.86% sits in the top ten. The CDR3 runs 20 residues. Germline values: CDR1 LNHDA, CDR2 SQIVND (reference sequence). Trimming stripped 0 bases from V and 2 bases from J, with 20 bases between. The data are from a study of memory CD4+ T cells and cytomegalovirus serostatus.

The TCR sequence derives from an adult in good health and CMV-seronegative. This chain uses TRBV19 with TRBJ2-6; TRBD1 is a possible D gene (6 bases). The specimen was memory CD4+ T cells from blood. CDR3 DNA sequence: TGTGCCAGTAGTATAGACCGCGGTGGGGGCGCGGAACCTGGGGCCAACGTCCTGACTTTC. The encoded protein is CASSIDRGGGAEPGANVLTF.